The 16 T cell receptor beta chains presented below share a single source sample, sequenced in a study of blood T cell repertoires in COVID-19. Sequenced by immunoSEQ multiplex PCR; TCRdb stores in-frame clones only, minus some. The sample carries some 40,000 clones, roughly 80% recorded once. Material: peripheral blood. Receptors were obtained from a man between 65 and 79 years old with acute or convalescent COVID-19.

CDR3 sequence reads: CASTAPGQGDGYTF. DNA for the CDR3: TGTGCCAGCACCGCACCGGGACAGGGGGATGGCTACACCTTC. The chain joins TRBV28 to TRBJ1-2, with 11 bases identical to TRBD1. Looked up from germline, CDR1 is MDHEN and CDR2 is SYDVKM. The CDR3 extends over 14 amino acids. J lost 6 bases, V lost 7 bases, and 7 bases had no gene match.

The chain is built from TRBV6-1 and TRBJ2-4; the match to TRBD2 covers 16 bases. This CDR3 spans 19 amino acids. J was trimmed by 7 bases and V by 4 bases; bases with no gene match: 13. Germline V gives CDR1 MNHNS, CDR2 SASEGT. The CDR3 DNA follows: TGTGCCAGCAGTGTCCCATCCGGGACTAGCGGGGGGGCGTGGAACATTCAGTACTTC. Its translation: CASSVPSGTSGGAWNIQYF.

The rearrangement joins TRBV9 to TRBJ1-1; 7 bases fit TRBD1. The CDR3 contains 17 residues. Germline loops: CDR1 SGDLS, CDR2 YYNGEE. The junction had 13 bases not matched to a gene; V was cut back by 4 bases and J by 1 base. The CDR3 spells CASSPNRPGQQNTEAFF. The CDR3 DNA is TGTGCCAGCAGCCCAAACCGACCGGGACAGCAGAACACTGAAGCTTTCTTT.

The chain uses TRBV6-6 and TRBJ1-2; 12 bases are a match to TRBD1. The junction had 11 bases not matched to a gene; V was cut back by 5 bases and J by 7 bases. Germline assignment: CDR1 MNHNY and CDR2 SVGAGI (reference sequence). This CDR3 region has 16 residues. For the CDR3, the DNA is TGTGCCAGCAGTCCCCGAGGGGGACAGGGGGCCATTGGCTACACCTTC. It yields the protein CASSPRGGQGAIGYTF.

The rearrangement joins TRBV7-2 to TRBJ1-2; the match to TRBD1 covers 7 bases. The germline CDR1 and CDR2 sequences are SGHTA and FQGNSA. V trimming: 0 bases; J trimming: 8 bases; junction bases outside the gene matches: 6. There are 14 residues in the CDR3. The CDR3 coding sequence is TGTGCCAGCAGCTTAGCTGACAGGGCCCCAGGCTACACCTTC. It is translated as CASSLADRAPGYTF.

The rearrangement links TRBV6-5 to TRBJ1-1; D gene ambiguous. The CDR3 is 11 amino acids. Trimming took 7 bases from V and 7 from J, leaving 10 bases between them. The germline CDR1 and CDR2 sequences are MNHEY and SVGAGI. The CDR3 region is CASTNGVEAFF. The CDR3, as DNA: TGTGCCAGCACTAACGGGGTTGAAGCTTTCTTT.

The chain links TRBV5-5 to TRBJ1-2, with D possibly being TRBD1 (6 bases). In germline, CDR1 is SGHKS, CDR2 YYEKEE (reference sequence). This CDR3 spans 14 amino acids. Trimming shortened V by 4 bases and J by 8 bases, and 18 bases separated the two germline ends. The DNA of the CDR3 is TGTGCCAGCAGCCAGATCGGGACACACAGAGGCTACACCTTC. Protein: CASSQIGTHRGYTF.

The chain links TRBV5-1 to TRBJ1-6; 8 bases agree with TRBD1. Trimming took 0 bases from V and 7 from J; bases not matched to a gene: 0. CDR3 length equals 14 residues. Germline-derived CDR1 and CDR2 are SGHRS and YFSETQ. CDR3 bases: TGCGCCAGCAGCTTGGGGACAGGGAATTCACCCCTCCACTTT. As protein: CASSLGTGNSPLHF. Complete variable domain (other parts from reference TRBV5-1 and TRBJ1-6): KAGVTQTPRYLIKTRGQQVTLSCSPISGHRSVSWYQQTPGQGLQFLFEYFSETQRNKGNFPGRFSGRQFSNSRSEMNVSTLELGDSALYLCASSLGTGNSPLHFGNGTRLTVT.

The CDR3 loop reads CASTRTTGGQVHF. DNA for the CDR3: TGTGCCAGCACCCGAACGACAGGGGGCCAGGTCCACTTT. The chain joins TRBV2 to TRBJ1-6; 10 positions agree with TRBD1. The germline CDR1 and CDR2 sequences are SNHLY and FYNNEI. This CDR3 region has 13 residues. Trimming removed 7 bases from V and 17 bases from J; junction bases left unmatched: 11.

This sequence joins TRBV28 and TRBJ1-5, with 10 positions matching TRBD1. The CDR3 runs to 15 residues. V lost 5 bases to trimming and J lost 5 bases; unmatched junction nucleotides: 6. Germline-derived CDR1 and CDR2 are MDHEN and SYDVKM. The CDR3 is CASSTQDRGYQPQHF. The CDR3 DNA is TGTGCCAGCAGTACTCAGGACAGGGGGTATCAGCCCCAGCATTTT.

The rearrangement joins TRBV24-1 to TRBJ2-2; tentative D call: TRBD2 (5 bases). With 0 bases removed from V and 2 bases from J, the gap between germline ends came to 9 bases. Germline CDR1 and CDR2: KGHDR and SFDVKD. The CDR3 extends over 16 amino acids. As DNA, the CDR3 is TGTGCCACCAGTGATTTGACGGGATCCAACACCGGGGAGCTGTTTTTT. Its translation is CATSDLTGSNTGELFF.

This clone has only a few counts. The chain has TRBV27 and TRBJ1-1; TRBD1 matches at 9 bases. The CDR3 extends over 16 amino acids. The J segment lost 4 bases and the V segment lost 5 bases, leaving 11 bases of the junction unmatched. CDR1 and CDR2 from the germline V gene are MNHEY and SMNVEV (reference sequence). The CDR3 region is CASSARTGGVSTEAFF. The CDR3 nucleotides are TGTGCCAGCAGTGCACGCACAGGGGGCGTGAGCACTGAAGCTTTCTTT.

Notes on this clone: At one end, the junction sequence differs from germline, possibly due to a read error. This chain uses TRBV5-4 with TRBJ2-3, with 7 bases aligning to TRBD1. The germline gives CDR1 SGHNT, CDR2 YYREEE (reference sequence). This CDR3 is built from 15 residues. CDR3 in DNA: TGTGCCAGCAGCTTGGGCGACAGGGCAAGGTATCGGTTGCATTTT. It specifies CASSLGDRARYRLHF.

The chain combines TRBV19 with TRBJ1-2; D is unresolved. CDR1 is LNHDA and CDR2 is SQIVND in the germline V gene (reference sequence). V was cut by 4 bases and J by 0 bases, with 9 bases left in between. This CDR3 has 14 amino acids. The CDR3, as DNA: TGTGCCAGTAGTACCTTCACAGCTAACTATGGCTACACCTTC. This codes for CASSTFTANYGYTF.

The table lists this clone with a few counts. The chain couples TRBV4-2 to TRBJ1-2; 10 nucleotides align to TRBD1. Germline values: CDR1 LGHNA, CDR2 YNFKEQ. The CDR3 sequence is 14 residues long. V gave up 4 bases and J gave up 7 bases; unmatched junction bases: 6. CDR3 in DNA: TGTGCCAGCAGCCCAGGGACAGGGGCATCTGGCTACACCTTC. Its translation is CASSPGTGASGYTF.

The rearrangement uses TRBV28 and TRBJ1-6, with TRBD1 as a possible D gene (5 bases). Germline assignment: CDR1 MDHEN and CDR2 SYDVKM. The CDR3 consists of 12 residues. V lost 6 bases and J 7 bases, leaving 7 bases between the germline ends. CDR3 loop: CASRGPNSPLHF. As DNA, the CDR3 is TGTGCCAGCAGGGGGCCAAATTCACCCCTCCACTTT.